The next 30 T cell receptor beta chains were all read from a single sample in a study of early stage breast cancer tumors. Clones were read by immunoSEQ multiplex PCR, and TCRdb kept only the in-frame ones, dropping some. Found here are tens of thousands of clones, 70% to 80% of them singletons; the top ten hold 3% to 4%. Sequenced: blood. The receptors originated from a person between 30 and 45 years old with breast cancer.

Here the CDR3 DNA reads TGTGCCAGCAGCTTATCCGTGGCGGGAGGGCCCATCTCCTACGAGCAGTACTTC. Its translation: CASSLSVAGGPISYEQYF. The chain recombines TRBV7-2 with TRBJ2-7; 9 positions match TRBD2. This CDR3 has 18 amino acids. The germline CDR1 and CDR2 sequences are SGHTA and FQGNSA. The V segment lost 2 bases and the J segment 0 bases; nucleotides outside the gene matches: 11.

V usage is TRBV4-1 and J usage is TRBJ1-3; a weak D match, TRBD1 (5 bases). The CDR3 is made up of 15 amino acids. The germline V gene encodes CDR1 MGHRA and CDR2 YSYEKL. Trimming left V 4 bases short and J 0 bases short, with 10 bases between. As DNA, the CDR3 is TGCGCCAGCAGCCGGGGGACGGCCTCTGGAAACACCATATATTTT. Translating gives CASSRGTASGNTIYF.

The chain recombines TRBV6-6 with TRBJ2-7; 7 bases agree with TRBD2. With 7 bases clipped from V and 5 bases from J, the junction kept 17 bases outside the gene matches. This CDR3 has 16 amino acids. Germline V gene lookup returns CDR1 MNHNY and CDR2 SVGAGI (reference sequence). DNA of the CDR3: TGTGCCAGCACCAATAATTTGAGGGAGGGGTCTCACGAGCAGTACTTC. Its protein is CASTNNLREGSHEQYF.

This chain joins TRBV7-2 and TRBJ2-7; 9 positions match TRBD2. This CDR3 spans 14 amino acids. The germline V gene encodes CDR1 SGHTA and CDR2 FQGNSA. Losses at the gene ends were 5 bases for V and 7 bases for J; bases not matched to a gene: 9. The CDR3: CASSDGLATGEQYF. The CDR3 nucleotides read TGTGCCAGCAGCGATGGACTAGCGACCGGGGAGCAGTACTTC.

The J gene is TRBJ2-7, the V gene TRBV11-3; D possibly corresponds to TRBD1 (5 bases). CDR3 length: 16 amino acids. Germline CDR1 and CDR2: SGHNT and YENEEA. Trimming took off 6 bases at V and 1 base at J, with 19 bases between the two ends. CDR3 sequence: CASSHAQGRLSYEQYF. DNA of the CDR3: TGTGCCAGCAGTCACGCTCAGGGTCGCCTTTCCTACGAGCAGTACTTC.

The rearrangement joins TRBV6-5 to TRBJ2-1; perhaps TRBD2 as D (7 bases). The CDR3 spans 13 residues. V was pared by 6 bases and J by 6 bases, with 12 bases between. Germline lookup yields CDR1 MNHEY and CDR2 SVGAGI. The DNA of the CDR3 is TGTGCCAGCAGCCCGGGGGGCGGCAATGAGCAGTTCTTC. It codes for CASSPGGGNEQFF.

The rearrangement links TRBV7-9 to TRBJ1-5; D not certain. V lost 1 base to trimming and J lost 5 bases, with 6 bases between them. Germline CDR1 and CDR2: SEHNR and FQNEAQ (reference sequence). This CDR3 contains 13 residues. The CDR3 spells CASSLGSDQPQHF. CDR3 DNA: TGTGCCAGCAGCTTAGGTTCGGATCAGCCCCAGCATTTT.

The genes are TRBV4-1 and TRBJ2-7; no definite D call. Germline loops: CDR1 MGHRA, CDR2 YSYEKL. The germline V and J ends were trimmed by 4 bases and 3 bases, with 10 bases remaining between them. CDR3 length: 13 residues. CDR3 in amino acids: CASSLESLYEQYF. CDR3 nucleotide sequence: TGCGCCAGCAGCCTGGAATCCCTCTACGAGCAGTACTTC.

The chain recombines TRBV2 with TRBJ2-7; D gene ambiguous. Trimming took off 3 bases at V and 7 bases at J, with 16 bases between the two ends. Germline V gene lookup returns CDR1 SNHLY and CDR2 FYNNEI. The CDR3 sequence is 14 residues long. The CDR3 sequence: CASSDAVMLREQYF. The CDR3 DNA is TGTGCCAGCAGTGATGCGGTTATGCTTAGGGAGCAGTACTTC.

The rearrangement uses TRBV6-1 and TRBJ1-1; D uncertain. Deletions cut 2 bases from V and 3 bases from J, with 7 bases between. The CDR3 extends over 13 amino acids. Looked up from germline, CDR1 is MNHNS and CDR2 is SASEGT. The CDR3 region is CASSEKRDTEAFF. The CDR3 DNA follows: TGTGCCAGCAGTGAAAAGAGGGACACTGAAGCTTTCTTT.

The chain carries TRBV4-1 and TRBJ2-1; D ambiguous. This CDR3 spans 14 amino acids. The V gene's germline CDR1 is MGHRA and CDR2 YSYEKL. V gave up 4 bases and J gave up 0 bases, with 7 bases separating them. CDR3 residues: CASSPESSYNEQFF. CDR3 DNA sequence: TGCGCCAGCAGCCCGGAGAGCTCCTACAATGAGCAGTTCTTC.

The chain couples TRBV27 to TRBJ2-1, with 7 bases lining up with TRBD2. Germline lookup yields CDR1 MNHEY and CDR2 SMNVEV (reference sequence). With V trimmed by 7 bases and J by 2 bases, 14 bases remained unmatched. The CDR3 loop spans 17 amino acids. CDR3: CASKRMVVRETYNEQFF. The DNA for the CDR3 is TGTGCCAGCAAAAGGATGGTAGTGCGGGAGACCTACAATGAGCAGTTCTTC.

The rearrangement joins TRBV6-5 to TRBJ2-6; D gene uncertain. The V end lost 6 bases, the J end lost 4 bases, and 4 bases lay between the germline ends. CDR1 MNHEY and CDR2 SVGAGI come from the germline V gene. This CDR3 is built from 12 residues. The CDR3 bases are TGTGCCAGCAGCTCGGGGGCCAACGTCCTGACTTTC. It encodes CASSSGANVLTF.

The CDR3 region has the DNA TGTGCCAGCAGTGACTACAGGGGGAACACTGAAGCTTTCTTT. It codes for CASSDYRGNTEAFF. The V and J genes are TRBV6-1 and TRBJ1-1; 7 nucleotides match TRBD1. Germline assignment: CDR1 MNHNS and CDR2 SASEGT. The length of the CDR3 is 14 residues. Trimming at V came to 3 bases and at J to 1 base, leaving 2 bases not matched to a gene.

This sequence joins TRBV5-1 and TRBJ2-7, with a tentative D call TRBD2 (6 bases). This CDR3 is 15 amino acids long. CDR1 and CDR2 from the germline V gene are SGHRS and YFSETQ. Trimming stripped 3 bases from V and 5 bases from J, with 18 bases between. The CDR3 spells CASSSYTGTPNEQYF. Written as DNA, the CDR3 is TGCGCCAGCAGCTCGTACACCGGGACTCCTAACGAGCAGTACTTC. Full variable domain (rest looked up from reference TRBV5-1 and TRBJ2-7): KAGVTQTPRYLIKTRGQQVTLSCSPISGHRSVSWYQQTPGQGLQFLFEYFSETQRNKGNFPGRFSGRQFSNSRSEMNVSTLELGDSALYLCASSSYTGTPNEQYFGPGTRLTVT.

As regards this clone: Relative to the germline gene, one junction end is altered; a read error may explain this. The chain uses TRBV7-7 and TRBJ1-1; no definite D call. Germline V gives CDR1 SSHAT, CDR2 FNYEAQ (reference sequence). The CDR3 runs to 14 residues. The CDR3 sequence: CASSSNLWDTEAFF. For the CDR3, the DNA is TGTGCTAGCAGCTCCAATCTCTGGGACACTGAAGCTTTCTTT.

This chain uses TRBV7-9 with TRBJ1-1; 8 positions agree with TRBD1. V trimming: 3 bases; J trimming: 11 bases; junction bases outside the gene matches: 2. Germline-derived CDR1 and CDR2 are SEHNR and FQNEAQ (reference sequence). This CDR3 spans 11 amino acids. DNA of the CDR3: TGTGCCAGCAGCTTGGACAGGGAGGCTTTCTTT. Amino acid sequence: CASSLDREAFF. The variable domain in full, completed from reference TRBV7-9 and TRBJ1-1, reads DTGVSQNPRHKITKRGQNVTFRCDPISEHNRLYWYRQTLGQGPEFLTYFQNEAQLEKSRLLSDRFSAERPKGSFSTLEIQRTEQGDSAMYLCASSLDREAFFGQGTRLTVV.

The chain is built from TRBV4-3 and TRBJ2-7; 8 bases are a match to TRBD2. CDR3 length: 19 residues. V shed 2 bases, J shed 3 bases, and the junction held 18 bases outside the gene matches. In germline, CDR1 is LGHNA, CDR2 YSLEER. CDR3 loop: CASSQSSGKGLAGYYEQYF. As DNA, the CDR3 is TGCGCCAGCAGCCAATCGAGTGGCAAGGGGCTAGCGGGCTACTACGAGCAGTACTTC.

This rearrangement joins TRBV5-1 to TRBJ2-2; 12 nucleotides line up with TRBD2. The CDR3 loop spans 17 amino acids. The germline V gene encodes CDR1 SGHRS and CDR2 YFSETQ. V shed 0 bases and J 5 bases; nucleotides not matched to a gene: 5. For the CDR3, the DNA is TGCGCCAGCAGCTTGGCCCCGGGACTAGCGGGTACCGGGGAGCTGTTTTTT. This codes for CASSLAPGLAGTGELFF.

V is TRBV7-9 and J is TRBJ1-1; no reliable D call. CDR1 and CDR2 from the germline V gene are SEHNR and FQNEAQ (reference sequence). V lost 4 bases and J lost 11, with 17 bases in between. The CDR3 is 13 amino acids. The CDR3 reads CASSSHDGTEAFF. The CDR3 nucleotides read TGTGCCAGCAGCTCCCATGACGGAACCGAGGCTTTCTTT. Based on the CDR3 plus reference TRBV7-9 and TRBJ1-1, the full variable domain is DTGVSQNPRHKITKRGQNVTFRCDPISEHNRLYWYRQTLGQGPEFLTYFQNEAQLEKSRLLSDRFSAERPKGSFSTLEIQRTEQGDSAMYLCASSSHDGTEAFFGQGTRLTVV.

J is TRBJ1-1 and V is TRBV29-1, with 7 bases that match TRBD1. The CDR3 consists of 15 residues. After removal of 6 bases from V and 1 base from J, the junction contained 11 bases not matched to a gene. Germline CDR1 SQVTM, CDR2 ANQGSEA. CDR3 in DNA: TGCAGCGTAGTAAGGGGGCGGGCAACGAACACTGAAGCTTTCTTT. The encoded protein is CSVVRGRATNTEAFF. The whole variable domain, remainder taken from reference TRBV29-1 and TRBJ1-1, is SAVISQKPSRDICQRGTSLTIQCQVDSQVTMMFWYRQQPGQSLTLIATANQGSEATYESGFVIDKFPISRPNLTFSTLTVSNMSPEDSSIYLCSVVRGRATNTEAFFGQGTRLTVV.

This clone was counted a single time. V usage is TRBV4-3 and J usage is TRBJ2-7, with D perhaps TRBD1 (6 bases). The V end was cut by 1 base, the J end by 3 bases, with 16 bases between. The CDR3 covers 16 residues. Germline CDR1 reads LGHNA; CDR2 reads YSLEER. CDR3 nucleotides: TGCGCCAGCAGCCAAGGGGGAACGGACAGAAGCTACGAGCAGTACTTC. Amino acid sequence: CASSQGGTDRSYEQYF.

The chain is built from TRBV7-2 and TRBJ2-2; 8 bases are shared with TRBD1. Germline CDR1 and CDR2: SGHTA and FQGNSA. The V and J ends lost 5 bases and 0 bases, in that order; junction bases with no gene match: 2. The CDR3 has 15 amino acids. DNA of the CDR3: TGTGCCAGCAGCGACAGGGGTCCGAACACCGGGGAGCTGTTTTTT. This encodes CASSDRGPNTGELFF. The full variable domain, rest sourced from reference TRBV7-2 and TRBJ2-2, is GAGVSQSPSNKVTEKGKDVELRCDPISGHTALYWYRQSLGQGLEFLIYFQGNSAPDKSGLPSDRFSAERTGGSVSTLTIQRTQQEDSAVYLCASSDRGPNTGELFFGEGSRLTVL.

The genes are TRBV20-1 and TRBJ2-7; D is unresolved. The CDR3 is made up of 11 amino acids. V gave up 3 bases and J gave up 10 bases, with 13 bases separating them. The germline V gene encodes CDR1 DFQATT and CDR2 SNEGSKA (reference sequence). Here the CDR3 DNA reads TGCAGTGCTAGGTTCCAGCGCTCCCAGTACTTC. Translation: CSARFQRSQYF.

This chain joins TRBV4-1 and TRBJ1-2, with TRBD1 matching over 8 bases. After removal of 1 base from V and 7 bases from J, the junction contained 14 bases not matched to a gene. The CDR3 length is 17 residues. Germline-derived CDR1 and CDR2 are MGHRA and YSYEKL. CDR3 bases: TGCGCCAGCAGCCAAGCGTTAGGACAGGGATCTCGGCGTGGCTACACCTTC. It specifies CASSQALGQGSRRGYTF.

V is TRBV7-3 and J is TRBJ1-2; 10 bases map to TRBD1. V lost 0 bases, J lost 8 bases, and 6 bases stayed unmatched. The CDR3 runs to 15 residues. From germline, CDR1 is SGHTA and CDR2 FQGTGA. CDR3 residues: CASSLTPGTGEGYTF. The CDR3 nucleotides are TGTGCCAGCAGCTTAACCCCCGGGACAGGGGAAGGCTACACCTTC.

This clone was observed a handful of times. The CDR3 here is CASSLGGRAGNTIYF. The CDR3 DNA follows: TGTGCCAGCAGCTTAGGGGGCAGGGCTGGAAACACCATATATTTT. This chain connects TRBV7-6 to TRBJ1-3; perhaps TRBD1 as D (5 bases). This CDR3 has 15 residues. The V end was cut by 1 base, the J end by 2 bases, with 9 bases between. Germline CDR1 SGHVS, CDR2 FNYEAQ.

The chain is built from TRBV11-3 and TRBJ2-2; 7 bases map to TRBD2. The CDR3 has 13 residues. CDR1 is SGHNT, CDR2 YENEEA, per germline. Trimming removed 5 bases from V and 6 bases from J; junction bases left unmatched: 3. The CDR3 region has the DNA TGTGCCAGCAGCGAGCGGGATCCCGGGGAGCTGTTTTTT. This sequence encodes CASSERDPGELFF.

This chain joins TRBV2 and TRBJ2-3; 9 bases are shared with TRBD2. The CDR3 spans 14 residues. The V segment lost 8 bases and the J segment 4 bases; nucleotides outside the gene matches: 7. Germline loops: CDR1 SNHLY, CDR2 FYNNEI. The CDR3 region is CASLRREGSDTQYF. The CDR3 DNA sequence: TGTGCCAGCCTCAGGCGGGAGGGGTCAGATACGCAGTATTTT.

This chain connects TRBV27 to TRBJ2-1, with TRBD2 matching 14 bases. CDR3 length equals 15 residues. CDR1 is MNHEY, CDR2 SMNVEV, per germline (reference sequence). With 6 bases clipped from V and 6 bases from J, the junction kept 4 bases outside the gene matches. CDR3 DNA sequence: TGTGCCAGCAGAAAAGGGACTAGCGGGAGCAATGAGCAGTTCTTC. It yields the protein CASRKGTSGSNEQFF.